This is a list of T cell receptor beta chains from one sample in a study of Graves' ophthalmopathy and Graves' hyperthyroidism. Via MiXCR, TCRdb re-called the multiplex PCR reads, giving one row per CDR3 protein. The sample includes fewer than 400,000 distinct CDR3 sequences, around 18% of them seen just once. The sample comprised peripheral blood. The receptors originated from a young woman with Graves' ophthalmopathy. Both conserved end residues are part of each CDR3. A D gene is named only where the DNA matches it firmly. Size values are once, few and many counts, or a class for expanded clones, and some rows have none.

V	J	size	D	CDR3	DNA
TRBV27	TRBJ1-5	many	NA	CASRQPRGNQPQHF	TGTGCCAGCAGACAACCCCGGGGAAATCAGCCCCAGCATTTT
TRBV19	TRBJ2-7	NA	TRBD2	CASSPKLAGVYEQYF	TGTGCCAGTAGTCCTAAACTAGCGGGAGTTTACGAGCAGTACTTC
TRBV11-2	TRBJ2-5	many	TRBD2	CASSSGLAGLYQETQYF	TGTGCCAGCAGCTCGGGACTAGCGGGATTGTACCAAGAGACCCAGTACTTC
TRBV7-2	TRBJ1-2	many	NA	CASSLFAGTHGYTF	TGTGCCAGCAGCTTATTTGCAGGGACCCATGGCTACACCTTC
TRBV18	TRBJ1-2	many	NA	CASSPEGRVRSYTF	TGTGCCAGCTCCCCCGAGGGCAGGGTGCGTAGCTACACCTTC
TRBV10-1	TRBJ1-6	many	TRBD1	CASSAQGARSPLHF	TGCGCCAGCAGTGCACAGGGGGCAAGATCACCCCTCCACTTT
TRBV9	TRBJ2-4	many	TRBD1	CASSPRDRLGQNIQYF	TGTGCCAGCAGCCCTAGGGACAGGTTAGGCCAAAACATTCAGTACTTC
TRBV28	TRBJ1-2	many	NA	CASSPRELYGYTF	TGTGCCAGCAGCCCCCGGGAGCTCTATGGCTACACCTTC
TRBV6-2/TRBV6-3	TRBJ2-5	few	TRBD2	CASSYGIAGSWETQYF	TGTGCCAGCAGTTACGGGATAGCGGGTTCTTGGGAGACCCAGTACTTC
TRBV30	TRBJ1-2	NA	TRBD1	CVTPGQGMGGYTF	TGTGTCACACCGGGACAGGGGATGGGTGGCTACACCTTC
TRBV6-1	TRBJ2-7	many	NA	CASRSLRDIGNEQYF	TGTGCCAGCAGATCCCTCCGGGACATTGGGAACGAGCAGTACTTC
TRBV4-2	TRBJ2-7	many	TRBD2	CASSQISGSTYEQYF	TGTGCCAGCAGCCAAATTAGCGGGAGTACCTACGAGCAGTACTTC
TRBV12-3/TRBV12-4	TRBJ2-5	NA	TRBD2	CASTQRSGREETQYF	TGTGCCAGCACCCAGCGTAGCGGGAGGGAAGAGACCCAGTACTTC
TRBV6-1	TRBJ2-7	NA	NA	CASSEGPGSSSYEQYF	TGTGCCAGCAGTGAAGGGCCGGGTTCGAGCTCCTACGAGCAGTACTTC
TRBV7-2	TRBJ2-4	many	NA	CASSSGALQYF	TGTGCCAGCAGCTCTGGCGCCCTTCAGTACTTC
TRBV11-2	TRBJ1-5	NA	NA	CASSLFGRPRDQPQHF	TGTGCCAGCAGCTTATTCGGACGCCCTAGAGATCAGCCCCAGCATTTT
TRBV6-2/TRBV6-3	TRBJ1-1	few	NA	CASSPGNRDITEAFF	TGTGCCAGCAGCCCCGGCAACCGGGACATAACTGAAGCTTTCTTT
TRBV20-1	TRBJ2-7	many	TRBD1	CSAIAVQGAYEQYF	TGCAGTGCTATCGCCGTCCAGGGGGCCTACGAGCAGTACTTC
TRBV10-3	TRBJ2-5	many	NA	CAISENEILLGETQYF	TGTGCCATCAGTGAGAACGAGATACTACTTGGGGAGACCCAGTACTTC
TRBV6-5	TRBJ1-1	many	NA	CASTGPRKDSARRTEAFF	TGTGCCAGCACCGGACCAAGGAAGGACAGTGCAAGGAGGACTGAAGCTTTCTTT
TRBV12-3/TRBV12-4	TRBJ2-7	many	NA	CASSLDSRYEQYF	TGTGCCAGCAGTTTAGACAGCCGCTACGAGCAGTACTTC
TRBV10-2	TRBJ2-7	many	NA	CASSEWGVSYEQYF	TGCGCCAGCAGTGAGTGGGGTGTATCCTACGAGCAGTACTTC
TRBV5-1	TRBJ2-5	many	NA	CASSLAGVVQETQYF	TGCGCCAGCAGCTTGGCGGGAGTTGTACAAGAGACCCAGTACTTC